The following is a TCR beta chain sequence with its context. Its antigen is still unknown. The input lacks base qualities; no much larger clone sits a single base away. Whole blood was collected in K2EDTA tubes by collaborating institutions according to the institutions' own protocols. For TCRbeta analysis, collaborators shipped samples as frozen whole blood, isolated PBMCs, or DNA extracted from either of those sample types. TCRbeta CDR3 regions were amplified from genomic DNA by means of the immunoSEQ Assay, a bias-controlled multiplex PCR. The authors' pipeline ran thus. Nucleated cell counts per sample were estimated from amplification of reference gene primers within the assay. To quantify the absolute abundance of each unique TCRbeta CDR3 rearrangement, sequence reads were collapsed and filtered. For each sample, productive Simpson clonality was calculated as the square root of Simpson's diversity index over productive rearrangements. TCRdb's version of the immuneACCESS table is confined to in-frame rearrangements and falls short of the full clone set. An unresolved V gene accounts for under half of the shortfall where checked; the remainder is of unknown origin. V and J calls and clone size follow that table, whereas D and trimming were derived from the DNA. Across this sample there are approximately 97,000 clones, with around 87% seen only once. 15% to 20% of the sample rests with the top ten.

This record comes from a study of blood T cell repertoires in COVID-19 (dated by TCRdb to 2019 to 2021). In the study overall: Samples covering the acute and convalescent phases of COVID-19 were provided by collaborators in the United States, Italy and Spain. The repertoires were released in a freely available public database intended as a resource for research on the immune response to SARS-CoV-2. Where HLA class I and class II types were available, the types were taken from metadata supplied by the sample provider, not from assay-based typing. Samples came from the ongoing ImmuneRACE study (first 160 participants) plus 1,254 subjects from 6 global collaborators. The dataset comprised deeply sampled blood TCRbeta repertoires from subjects exposed to, actively infected with, or recovered from COVID-19. The material from the prospective study consisted of cDNA or gDNA derived from T cells, B-cell-depleted T cells, or PBMCs. A de-identified subject ID, COVID-19 status, age in years and sex were almost always included in the sample metadata.

Summary of the overall study and its limitations: The amount of clinical and demographic metadata varied by source and participant and was provided uncurated.

The source material was peripheral blood. This TCR derives from a human donor in a cohort sampled during active COVID-19.

The CDR3 amino acid sequence is: CASSPAGRNTEAFF. The nucleotide sequence is given as TGTGCCAGCTCACCGGCGGGACGGAACACTGAAGCTTTCTTT. The sequence joins TRBV18 to TRBJ1-1; a weak D assignment points to TRBD1 (5 bases agree). Trimming costs V 3 bases and J 1 base, and their ends lie 9 bases apart. From its cysteine to its phenylalanine, the CDR3 spans 14 amino acids. Just CDR3 DNA is preserved here, 42 bases in frame from base 1. Reading the germline V gene gives CDR1 KGHSH and CDR2 LQKENI.